This is a list of T cell receptor beta chains from one sample in a study of blood T cell repertoires in COVID-19. Measured with immunoSEQ multiplex PCR; TCRdb has only the in-frame clones, and not every one. The sample records approximately 190,000 clones, 84% being singletons. The material sequenced was PBMCs or T cells enriched from blood (not recorded which). These receptors came from a woman between 25 and 40 years old who had been exposed to COVID-19. Both conserved end residues are part of each CDR3. A D gene is named only where the DNA matches it firmly. Some rows have no size entry. The others give once, few or many, or a class for an expanded clone.

CDR3nt	CDR3aa	v_gene	j_gene	d_gene	abundance
TGTGCCAGCAGCGTACGGGCGCAGGGAGGGAATTCACCCCTCCACTTT	CASSVRAQGGNSPLHF	TRBV9	TRBJ1-6	NA	NA
TGCGCCAGCAGCTTGGCCGGGGAAGCAACTAATGAAAAACTGTTTTTT	CASSLAGEATNEKLFF	TRBV5-1	TRBJ1-4	NA	NA
TGTGCCAGCAGCGATATGACAGGGGGTATCTATGGCTACACCTTC	CASSDMTGGIYGYTF	TRBV6-2/TRBV6-3	TRBJ1-2	TRBD1	NA
TGTGCCAGCAGCTTAGGCTTCGCGGTGGCCTACGAGCAGTACTTC	CASSLGFAVAYEQYF	TRBV7-6	TRBJ2-7	NA	NA
TGTGCCAGCAGCGTTACAGGGAGTCCCTACAATGAGCAGTTCTTC	CASSVTGSPYNEQFF	TRBV9	TRBJ2-1	NA	once
TGCGCCAGCAGCCAAGACAGGGCCAGATACAATGAGCAGTTCTTC	CASSQDRARYNEQFF	TRBV4-3	TRBJ2-1	NA	NA
TGTGCCAGCTCACCACGAGTGGGAACAGGTGAAAAACTGTTTTTT	CASSPRVGTGEKLFF	TRBV18	TRBJ1-4	NA	NA
TGTGCCAGCAGTGCGGACAGGGAGGTGCCCCAGCATTTT	CASSADREVPQHF	TRBV6-6	TRBJ1-5	TRBD1	NA
TGTGCCATCAGTGAGAGGAGCGGGGAGAGCTACACCTTC	CAISERSGESYTF	TRBV10-3	TRBJ1-2	NA	NA
TGTGCCAGCAGTCATGGCGGGGGGGCGTTGGACACCGGGGAGCTGTTTTTT	CASSHGGGALDTGELFF	TRBV27	TRBJ2-2	TRBD2	NA